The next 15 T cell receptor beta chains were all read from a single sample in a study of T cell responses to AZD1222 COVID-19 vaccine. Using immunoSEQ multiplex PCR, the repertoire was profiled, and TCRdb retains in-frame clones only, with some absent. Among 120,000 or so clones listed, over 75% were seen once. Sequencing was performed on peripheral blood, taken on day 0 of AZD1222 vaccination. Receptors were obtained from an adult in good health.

CDR3 coding DNA: TGTGCCAGCAGCCTTTCCGACAGGGGTCCTATAAGCGCAGATACGCAGTATTTT. This codes for CASSLSDRGPISADTQYF. The V gene is TRBV21-1, the J gene TRBJ2-3; the table gives TRBD1 as D, unverified against the DNA. TRBV21-1 is annotated as a pseudogene. The CDR3 runs to 18 residues.

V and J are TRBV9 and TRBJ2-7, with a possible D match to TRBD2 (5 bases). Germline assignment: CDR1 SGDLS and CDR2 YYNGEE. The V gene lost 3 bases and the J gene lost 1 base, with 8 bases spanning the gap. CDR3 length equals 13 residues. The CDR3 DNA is TGTGCCAGCAGCGCGGGGATTTCCTACGAGCAGTACTTC. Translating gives CASSAGISYEQYF. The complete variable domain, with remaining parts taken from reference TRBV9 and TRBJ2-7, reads DSGVTQTPKHLITATGQRVTLRCSPRSGDLSVYWYQQSLDQGLQFLIQYYNGEERAKGNILERFSAQQFPDLHSELNLSSLELGDSALYFCASSAGISYEQYFGPGTRLTVT.

DNA of the CDR3: TGTGCCAGTAGGTCTAGCGGGGCGGGGGATACGCAGTATTTT. Its translation is CASRSSGAGDTQYF. V is TRBV19 and J is TRBJ2-3, with 9 bases that match TRBD2. There are 14 residues in the CDR3. Germline-derived CDR1 and CDR2 are LNHDA and SQIVND (reference sequence). The V gene end was trimmed by 6 bases and the J gene end by 6 bases; junction bases not matched to a gene: 7.

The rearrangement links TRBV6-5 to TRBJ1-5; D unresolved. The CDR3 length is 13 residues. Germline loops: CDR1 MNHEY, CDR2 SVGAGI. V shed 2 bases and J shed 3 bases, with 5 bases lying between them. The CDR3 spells CASSYVANQPQHF. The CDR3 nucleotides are TGTGCCAGCAGTTACGTGGCCAATCAGCCCCAGCATTTT.

The CDR3 here is CASMGGHPPSPLHF. In nucleotides, the CDR3 is TGTGCCAGTATGGGGGGACATCCCCCGTCACCCCTCCACTTT. The chain uses TRBV19 and TRBJ1-6; D might be TRBD1 (6 bases). The length of the CDR3 is 14 residues. The germline V and J ends were trimmed by 7 bases and 10 bases, with 17 bases remaining between them. Germline V gene data show CDR1 as LNHDA and CDR2 as SQIVND (reference sequence). Using reference TRBV19 and TRBJ1-6 for the parts outside the CDR3, the full variable domain is DGGITQSPKYLFRKEGQNVTLSCEQNLNHDAMYWYRQDPGQGLRLIYYSQIVNDFQKGDIAEGYSVSREKKESFPLTVTSAQKNPTAFYLCASMGGHPPSPLHFGNGTRLTVT.

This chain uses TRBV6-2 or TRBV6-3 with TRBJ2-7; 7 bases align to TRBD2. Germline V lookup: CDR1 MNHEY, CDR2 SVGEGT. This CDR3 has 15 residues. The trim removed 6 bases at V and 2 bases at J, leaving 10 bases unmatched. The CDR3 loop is CASSPPGLTPYEQYF. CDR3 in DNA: TGTGCCAGCAGCCCACCGGGACTAACCCCCTACGAGCAGTACTTC.

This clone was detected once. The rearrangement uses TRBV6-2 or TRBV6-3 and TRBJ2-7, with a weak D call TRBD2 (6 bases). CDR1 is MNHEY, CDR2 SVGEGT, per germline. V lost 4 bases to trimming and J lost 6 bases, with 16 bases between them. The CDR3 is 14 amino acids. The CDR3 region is CASSFRPPGGEQYF. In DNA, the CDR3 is TGTGCCAGCAGTTTCCGACCTCCCGGGGGCGAGCAGTACTTC.

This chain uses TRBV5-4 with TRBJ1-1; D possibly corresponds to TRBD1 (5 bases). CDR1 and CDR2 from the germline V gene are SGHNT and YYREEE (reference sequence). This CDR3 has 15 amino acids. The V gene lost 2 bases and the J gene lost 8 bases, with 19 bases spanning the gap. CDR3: CASSFPKRGNGEAFF. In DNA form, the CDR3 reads TGTGCCAGCAGCTTCCCCAAACGGGGGAACGGGGAAGCTTTCTTT. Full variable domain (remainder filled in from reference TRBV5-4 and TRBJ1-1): ETGVTQSPTHLIKTRGQQVTLRCSSQSGHNTVSWYQQALGQGPQFIFQYYREEENGRGNFPPRFSGLQFPNYSSELNVNALELDDSALYLCASSFPKRGNGEAFFGQGTRLTVV.

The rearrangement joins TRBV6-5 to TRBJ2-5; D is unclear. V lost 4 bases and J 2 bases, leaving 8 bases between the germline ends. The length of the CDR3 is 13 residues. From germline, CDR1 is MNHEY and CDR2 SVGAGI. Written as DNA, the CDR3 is TGTGCCAGCAGTTTCGGGCAGCAAGAGACCCAGTACTTC. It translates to CASSFGQQETQYF.

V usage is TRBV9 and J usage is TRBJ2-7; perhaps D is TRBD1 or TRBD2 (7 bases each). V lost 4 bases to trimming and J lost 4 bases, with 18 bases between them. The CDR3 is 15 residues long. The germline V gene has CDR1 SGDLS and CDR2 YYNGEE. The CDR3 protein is CASSMGGTALYEQYF. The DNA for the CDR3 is TGTGCCAGCAGCATGGGGGGGACAGCCTTATACGAGCAGTACTTC.

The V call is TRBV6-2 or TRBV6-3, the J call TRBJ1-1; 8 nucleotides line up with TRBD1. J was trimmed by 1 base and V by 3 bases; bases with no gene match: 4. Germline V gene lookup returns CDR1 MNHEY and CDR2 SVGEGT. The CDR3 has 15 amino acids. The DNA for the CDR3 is TGTGCCAGCAGTTATCAAGGGACAGGGAACACTGAAGCTTTCTTT. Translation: CASSYQGTGNTEAFF.

CDR3 protein: CASSLLGAGEDTQYF. The CDR3 DNA follows: TGTGCCAGCAGCTTATTAGGGGCTGGGGAAGATACGCAGTATTTT. V is TRBV7-9 and J is TRBJ2-3, with D possibly being TRBD1 (5 bases). Germline V CDR1 and CDR2: SEHNR, FQNEAQ (reference sequence). Trimming pared 2 bases from V and 5 bases from J, leaving 14 bases between. This CDR3 is 15 amino acids long.

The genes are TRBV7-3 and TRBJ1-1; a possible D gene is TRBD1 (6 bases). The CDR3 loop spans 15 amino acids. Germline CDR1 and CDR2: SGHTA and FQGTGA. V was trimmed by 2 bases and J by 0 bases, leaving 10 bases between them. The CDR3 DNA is TGTGCCAGCAGCTTATCAGGGGCCTTGAACACTGAAGCTTTCTTT. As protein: CASSLSGALNTEAFF.

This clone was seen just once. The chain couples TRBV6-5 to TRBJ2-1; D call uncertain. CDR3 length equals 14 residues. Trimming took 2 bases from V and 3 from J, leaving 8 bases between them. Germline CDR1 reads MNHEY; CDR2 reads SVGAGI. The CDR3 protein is CASSYALDYNEQFF. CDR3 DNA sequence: TGTGCCAGCAGTTACGCGCTAGACTACAATGAGCAGTTCTTC.

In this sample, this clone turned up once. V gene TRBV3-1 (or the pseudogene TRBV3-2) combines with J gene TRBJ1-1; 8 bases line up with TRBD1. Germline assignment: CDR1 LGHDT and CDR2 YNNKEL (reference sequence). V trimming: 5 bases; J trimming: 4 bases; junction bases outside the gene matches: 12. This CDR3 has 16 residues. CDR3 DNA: TGTGCCAGCAGCGTCCCGGGACAGGCCCGGAGCACTGAAGCTTTCTTT. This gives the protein CASSVPGQARSTEAFF.